A selection of T cell receptor beta chains follows, all from one sample in a study of CD4+ T cells in melanoma. Sequencing used immunoSEQ multiplex PCR; TCRdb keeps in-frame clones, though not all of them. The repertoire has about 9,600 clones, over 70% of them found once; the top ten carry around 25%. The sequencing input was cells from a culture (not recorded whether cultured in vitro). These receptors all stem from a human donor with melanoma. CDR3s include the opening cysteine and the closing phenylalanine or tryptophan.

V: TRBV19
CDR3: CASTMIAYSGNTIYF

V: TRBV3-1/TRBV3-2
CDR3: CASSSQLQRGGLFF

V: TRBV11-2
CDR3: CASSRLNEQFF

V: TRBV5-8
CDR3: CATHLTGVYGSPLHF

V: TRBV15
CDR3: CATSRVGQVGSAQHF

V: TRBV18
CDR3: CASSPGGTGGNQPQHF

V: TRBV5-1
CDR3: CASSFTGVEQYF

V: TRBV13
CDR3: CASSTGEGGAFF

V: TRBV21-1
CDR3: CASSKGTGEYTEAFF

V: TRBV7-9
CDR3: CASSLVTGGGETQYF

V: TRBV5-1
CDR3: CASRGGPTIENEQFF

V: TRBV7-3
CDR3: CASSHSWESEQFF

V: TRBV19
CDR3: CASRGTLTPEAFF

V: TRBV29-1
CDR3: CSVEGAGQRGTGELFF

V: TRBV11-3
CDR3: CASSSRGGGVEQFF

V: TRBV27
CDR3: CASSLTGVASPLHF

V: TRBV6-1
CDR3: CASSEFSLLGQPQHF

V: TRBV2
CDR3: CASSLGPTEAFF

V: TRBV6-1
CDR3: CASSEGISGGANTQYF

V: TRBV7-9
CDR3: CASSIDRGEAFF

V: TRBV7-2
CDR3: CASSRTGGFEQYF

V: TRBV6-5
CDR3: CASSPRPNSPLHF

V: TRBV10-3
CDR3: CAISGRQGALGAFF

V: TRBV5-1
CDR3: CASSLGGPSWESTDTQYF

V: TRBV4-1
CDR3: CASSQRQGYDQPQHF

V: TRBV6-1
CDR3: CASSEVGGVETQYF

V: TRBV5-6
CDR3: CASSLVWGTDYGYTF

V: TRBV7-7
CDR3: CASSLAERGDKNIQYF

V: TRBV5-1
CDR3: CASSLVAHGNTEAFF

V: TRBV12-3/TRBV12-4
CDR3: CASSLSGRGGYTF

V: TRBV14
CDR3: CASSQYGGSYEQYF

V: TRBV25-1
CDR3: CASTWGTEAFF

V: TRBV10-1
CDR3: CASSPRTPDGEAFF

V: TRBV29-1
CDR3: CSVRRDRGLVTEAFF

V: TRBV6-5
CDR3: CASTRGGLTYEQYF

V: TRBV7-8
CDR3: CASSLGSGGTGELFF

V: TRBV30
CDR3: CAWSAGRRQGQMNTEAFF

V: TRBV6-5
CDR3: CASTGTRANYGYTF

V: TRBV18
CDR3: CASSPPVSTAGSWETQYF

V: TRBV3-1/TRBV3-2
CDR3: CASSQGVGYRDSPLHF

V: TRBV29-1
CDR3: CSEERTGYGYTF

V: TRBV5-4
CDR3: CASSSGLAGAYNEQFF

V: TRBV30
CDR3: CAWSITRGNTIYF

V: TRBV9
CDR3: CASSRGWGGSGIPSLYEQYF

V: TRBV5-6
CDR3: CASSFRDRATGELFF

V: TRBV6-5
CDR3: CASDGTAPTNYGYTF

V: TRBV5-1
CDR3: CASRPYGQAYGYTF

V: TRBV24-1
CDR3: CATSQGAWYGYTF

V: TRBV5-4
CDR3: CASSLAVGQETQYF

V: TRBV2
CDR3: CASSEPLRPEAFF

V: TRBV5-5
CDR3: CASTRDRGAYEQYF

V: TRBV7-2
CDR3: CASSLLGVYEQYF

V: TRBV19
CDR3: CASSINTDTQYF

V: TRBV4-1
CDR3: CASSQVRGPRYGYTF